The 19 T cell receptor beta chains presented below share a single source sample, sequenced in a study of tissue T cells after allogeneic stem cell transplantation (dated by TCRdb to between 2021 and 2022). Library preparation used the immunoSEQ multiplex PCR assay. Here the immuneACCESS table is served through TCRdb, limited to in-frame sequences with V and J called. Missing clones are a known gap in these copies; in checked studies unresolved V genes cover under half, and the rest lacks a known reason. This sample is represented by just over 20,000 clones; 69% of them were singletons. In total, the top ten clones hold about 0.38% of the sample. Sequencing was carried out using blood. Receptors originate from a female BALB/c mouse in good health. The MHC haplotype for this mouse line is H2-d.

This clone was seen only a few times. Gene and germline names: mouse. The CDR3 extends 1 residue past the end of the read, so its final part is completed from the germline J gene. V and J are TRBV13-2 and TRBJ1-2; D gene ambiguous. There are 13 residues in the CDR3. CDR1 is NNHNN and CDR2 is SYGAGS in the germline V gene (reference sequence). V was pared by 0 bases and J by 1 base, with 4 bases between. This chain's CDR3 is CASGDDRNSDYTF. CDR3 DNA (partial): TGTGCCAGCGGTGATGACAGAAACTCCGACTACACC.

Details on this clone: Mouse names are used for the genes. The missing CDR3 end, 1 residue past where the read stops, is filled in from the germline J gene. The chain combines TRBV19 with TRBJ1-2; D unclear. Per germline, CDR1 FNHDT and CDR2 SITEND (reference sequence). The V end was cut by 6 bases, the J end by 1 base, with 10 bases between. The CDR3 totals 13 residues. The part of the CDR3 DNA that was read is TGTGCCAGCAAACCGGGAGTAAACTCCGACTACACC. Its translation: CASKPGVNSDYT. The complete CDR3 reads CASKPGVNSDYTF.

Comment on this clone: The genes are named according to mouse. Read data end 1 residue before the CDR3 end; the end is taken from the germline J gene. The chain links TRBV17 to TRBJ2-1; D may be TRBD2 (5 bases). Per germline, CDR1 MNHDT and CDR2 YYDKIL. The CDR3 extends over 16 amino acids. V was shortened by 1 base and J by 0 bases, with 10 bases between the two germline ends. The CDR3 region is CASSRGTSHNYAEQFF. The CDR3 bases that were read are TGTGCTAGCAGTAGAGGGACTTCCCATAACTATGCTGAGCAGTTC.

As concerns this clone: The gene symbols are mouse symbols. The read gets to within 1 residue of the CDR3 end, and the germline J gene fills in the rest. This chain uses TRBV31 with TRBJ2-5; 14 positions agree with TRBD2. Unmatched junction bases numbered 1, after V lost 3 bases and J lost 5 bases. Germline V CDR1 and CDR2: GKSSPN, SITVG. This CDR3 comprises 14 residues. The CDR3 DNA, read in part, is TGTGCCTGGAGGGGGACTGGGGGGGCAGACACCCAGTAC. Residues: CAWRGTGGADTQY. The whole CDR3 reads CAWRGTGGADTQYF.

Turning to this clone: Mouse germline and gene names are used. The sequenced fragment ends 1 residue before the CDR3 boundary, so the rest is inferred from the germline J gene. V gene TRBV2 combines with J gene TRBJ2-4, with TRBD2 matching 9 bases. The CDR3 spans 13 residues. The V segment lost 3 bases and the J segment 8 bases; nucleotides outside the gene matches: 3. CDR1 and CDR2 (germline): LGHNA, YSYQKL. The CDR3 bases that were read are TGTGCCAGCAGCCAGGGACTGGGAGGCACCTTGTAC. As protein: CASSQGLGGTLY. From start to end, the CDR3 is CASSQGLGGTLYF.

With respect to this clone: The germline and genes are mouse ones. The missing CDR3 end, 1 residue past where the read stops, is filled in from the germline J gene. The chain has TRBV13-3 and TRBJ1-5, with D possibly TRBD1 on 6 matching bases. The germline CDR1 and CDR2 sequences are NNHDY and SYVADS. The CDR3 has 13 residues. The germline V and J ends were trimmed by 2 bases and 6 bases, with 9 bases remaining between them. The CDR3 DNA, read in part, is TGTGCCAGCAGTGAACAGGGAGGCCAGGCTCCGCTT. It encodes CASSEQGGQAPL. The full CDR3 protein is CASSEQGGQAPLF.

On this clone: The gene names here belong to mouse. The CDR3 extends 1 residue past the end of the read, so its final part is completed from the germline J gene. The chain joins TRBV13-1 to TRBJ1-3, with 11 bases lining up with TRBD1. Losses at the gene ends were 0 bases for V and 4 bases for J; bases not matched to a gene: 6. Germline CDR1 NSHNY, CDR2 SYGAGN. The CDR3 sequence is 17 residues long. The chain's CDR3 is CASSDAEDRGRGNTLYF. Partial CDR3 DNA: TGTGCCAGCAGTGATGCAGAGGACAGGGGGCGAGGAAATACGCTCTAT.

For this clone: Mouse germline and gene names are used. The read is 1 residue too short to cover the CDR3 end, so that end is filled in from the germline J gene. The chain links TRBV1 to TRBJ1-6; D possibly corresponds to TRBD1 (6 bases). TRBJ1-6 counts as an open reading frame of uncertain function. CDR3 length equals 14 residues. Germline CDR1 NSQYPW, CDR2 LRSPGD (reference sequence). V was cut by 6 bases and J by 0 bases, with 6 bases left in between. The part of the CDR3 DNA that was read is TGCACCTGCAGCAGGGGTTCCTATAATTCGCCCCTCTAC. It encodes CTCSRGSYNSPLY. From start to end, the CDR3 is CTCSRGSYNSPLYF.

In regard to this clone: Gene and germline names: mouse. The read halts 1 residue ahead of the CDR3 end, with the missing end drawn from the germline J gene. The chain employs TRBV4 and TRBJ2-7; D unresolved. The germline V and J ends were trimmed by 5 bases and 4 bases, with 6 bases remaining between them. There are 11 residues in the CDR3. Germline CDR1 and CDR2: LGHDT and YNNKQL (reference sequence). Incomplete CDR3 DNA: TGTGCCAGCAGCCGACAATATGAACAGTAC. Its protein product is CASSRQYEQY. Given in full, the CDR3 is CASSRQYEQYF.

As for this clone: Gene names and germline match the mouse. The sequenced fragment ends 1 residue before the CDR3 boundary, so the rest is inferred from the germline J gene. The chain has TRBV13-3 and TRBJ2-1; 7 bases are a match to TRBD2. From germline, CDR1 is NNHDY and CDR2 SYVADS. V lost 4 bases and J lost 7; bases outside the gene matches: 5. The CDR3 runs 13 residues. CDR3 DNA (partial): TGTGCCAGCAGTTCTGGGGGAAAGGCTGAGCAGTTC. It codes for CASSSGGKAEQF. The full-length CDR3 reads as CASSSGGKAEQFF.

Comment on this clone: Mouse names are used for the genes. The read terminates 1 residue ahead of where the CDR3 ends, so the germline J gene completes it. The rearrangement uses TRBV19 and TRBJ1-5; 10 bases map to TRBD1. From germline, CDR1 is FNHDT and CDR2 SITEND (reference sequence). Germline trimming cut 4 bases from V and 9 bases from J; bases unmatched to any gene: 7. The CDR3 consists of 14 residues. The DNA read from the CDR3 is TGTGCCAGCAGTCCGGGACAGGGGAGAAGGGCTCCGCTT. Translation: CASSPGQGRRAPL. Given in full, the CDR3 is CASSPGQGRRAPLF.

As for this clone: The listed genes are named as in mouse. The CDR3 end is not reached by the read, which stops 1 residue before it; the germline J gene fills it in. This sequence joins TRBV4 and TRBJ2-3; 8 positions match TRBD1. Trimming took 5 bases from V and 3 from J; bases not matched to a gene: 7. The CDR3 contains 15 residues. CDR1 LGHDT and CDR2 YNNKQL come from the germline V gene (reference sequence). The covered CDR3 bases are TGTGCCAGCAGCAATCAGGGGGCGCGGGCAGAAACGCTGTAT. Translating gives CASSNQGARAETLY. The full-length CDR3 reads as CASSNQGARAETLYF. The whole variable domain, filled in from reference TRBV4 and TRBJ2-3, reads ETAVFQTPNYHVTQVGNEVSFNCKQTLGHDTMYWYKQDSKKLLKIMFSYNNKQLIVNETVPRRFSPQSSDKAHLNLRIKSVEPEDSAVYLCASSNQGARAETLYFGSGTRLTVL.

In its sample, this clone was seen once. The gene symbols are mouse symbols. The read comes to an end 1 residue before the CDR3 does, leaving the germline J gene to fill in the end. The chain employs TRBV13-1 and TRBJ1-4, with 9 nucleotides matching TRBD1. The CDR3 runs 15 residues. Trimming cost V 5 bases and J 0 bases; bases outside gene matches: 2. CDR1 is NSHNY and CDR2 is SYGAGN in the germline V gene. CDR3 bases read: TGTGCCAGCAGGACAGGGGGTCTTTCCAACGAAAGATTATTT. Residues: CASRTGGLSNERLF. The complete CDR3 protein is CASRTGGLSNERLFF. Based on the CDR3 plus reference TRBV13-1 and TRBJ1-4, the full variable domain is EAAVTQSPRNKVTVTGGNVTLSCRQTNSHNYMYWYRQDTGHGLRLIHYSYGAGNLRIGDVPDGYKATRTTQEDFFLLLELASPSQTSLYFCASRTGGLSNERLFFGHGTKLSVL.

A note on this clone: Gene names are the mouse ones. The CDR3 end falls 1 residue outside the read, so it is completed with the germline J gene. V usage is TRBV13-2 and J usage is TRBJ2-3, with 8 bases matching TRBD2. Germline CDR1 NNHNN, CDR2 SYGAGS (reference sequence). The CDR3 is 16 residues long. V gave up 0 bases and J gave up 1 base; unmatched junction bases: 4. Here the CDR3 reads CASGDGWGGGAETLYF. CDR3 bases read: TGTGCCAGCGGTGATGGGTGGGGGGGAGGTGCAGAAACGCTGTAT.

A word on this clone: Genes here carry mouse names. With the read ending 1 residue before the CDR3 end, the germline J gene is used to fill in that end. The chain recombines TRBV13-3 with TRBJ2-5; D perhaps matches TRBD1 (6 bases). Trimming shortened V by 3 bases and J by 1 base, and 9 bases separated the two germline ends. The CDR3 loop spans 14 amino acids. CDR1 and CDR2 from the germline V gene are NNHDY and SYVADS. CDR3 DNA, as far as it was read: TGTGCCAGCAGTGCCGGGACATACCAAGACACCCAGTAC. This translates into CASSAGTYQDTQY. The full CDR3 is CASSAGTYQDTQYF.

As for this clone: Gene names and germline refer to mouse. Sequencing ends 1 residue short of the CDR3 end; the germline J gene provides the rest. The chain combines TRBV5 with TRBJ2-5, with TRBD2 matching over 10 bases. The CDR3 covers 15 residues. Per germline, CDR1 LGHNA and CDR2 YNLKQL (reference sequence). The ends lost 3 bases at V and 4 bases at J; junction bases unmatched: 4. This chain's CDR3 is CASSHPDWGEDTQYF. The part of the CDR3 DNA that was read is TGTGCCAGCAGCCACCCAGACTGGGGGGAAGACACCCAGTAC.

Concerning this clone: Germline and genes here are mouse. The CDR3 sequence: CASGEPGQGWSPLYF. CDR3 DNA, as far as it was read: TGTGCCAGCGGTGAACCGGGACAGGGGTGGTCGCCCCTCTAC. This chain uses TRBV13-2 with TRBJ1-6, with 10 positions matching TRBD1. With the read ending 1 residue before the CDR3 end, the germline J gene is used to fill in that end. TRBJ1-6 belongs to the ORF category, with a function that is uncertain. Trimming cost V 2 bases and J 10 bases; bases outside gene matches: 6. Germline V gene lookup returns CDR1 NNHNN and CDR2 SYGAGS (reference sequence). CDR3 length: 15 amino acids.

With respect to this clone: The listed genes are named as in mouse. Read data end 1 residue before the CDR3 end; the end is taken from the germline J gene. The chain has TRBV19 and TRBJ2-1, with D tentatively TRBD1 (6 bases). The length of the CDR3 is 13 residues. The V gene's germline CDR1 is FNHDT and CDR2 SITEND (reference sequence). V was trimmed by 2 bases and J by 7 bases, leaving 10 bases between them. The CDR3 here is CASSIPGEAEQFF. The DNA read from the CDR3 is TGTGCCAGCAGTATCCCAGGGGAGGCTGAGCAGTTC.

About this clone itself: Gene labels here are mouse ones. The CDR3 DNA, read in part, is TGTGCCAGCAGCCAAGACACAAACCAAGACACCCAGTAC. It translates to CASSQDTNQDTQY. The full CDR3 protein is CASSQDTNQDTQYF. The chain couples TRBV5 to TRBJ2-5, with D hard to call. The observed sequence ends 1 residue before the CDR3 terminus, with the missing tail filled in from the germline J gene. CDR1 and CDR2 from the germline V gene are LGHNA and YNLKQL (reference sequence). V lost 0 bases and J 0 bases, leaving 4 bases between the germline ends. This CDR3 is built from 14 residues.